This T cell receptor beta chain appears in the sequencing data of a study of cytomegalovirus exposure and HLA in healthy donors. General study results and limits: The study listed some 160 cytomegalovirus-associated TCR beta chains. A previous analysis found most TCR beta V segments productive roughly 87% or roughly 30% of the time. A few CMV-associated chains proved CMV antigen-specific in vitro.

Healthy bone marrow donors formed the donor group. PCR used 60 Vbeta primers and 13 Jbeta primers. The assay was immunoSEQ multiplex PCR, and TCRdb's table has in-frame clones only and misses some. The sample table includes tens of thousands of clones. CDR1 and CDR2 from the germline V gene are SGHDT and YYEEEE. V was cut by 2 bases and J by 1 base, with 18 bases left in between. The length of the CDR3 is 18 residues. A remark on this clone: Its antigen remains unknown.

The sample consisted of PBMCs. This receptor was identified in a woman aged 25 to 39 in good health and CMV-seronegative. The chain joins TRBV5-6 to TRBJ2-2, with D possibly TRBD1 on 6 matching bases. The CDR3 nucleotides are TGTGCCAGCAGCTTTACTTGGTCAGGGACAAGGAACACCGGGGAGCTGTTTTTT. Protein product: CASSFTWSGTRNTGELFF.